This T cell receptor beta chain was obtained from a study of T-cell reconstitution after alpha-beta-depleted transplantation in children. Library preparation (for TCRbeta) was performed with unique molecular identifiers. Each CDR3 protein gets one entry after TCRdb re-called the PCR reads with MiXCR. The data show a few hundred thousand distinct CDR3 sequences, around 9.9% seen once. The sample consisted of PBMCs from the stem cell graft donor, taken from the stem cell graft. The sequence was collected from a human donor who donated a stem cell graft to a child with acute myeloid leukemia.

CDR3 loop: CSARDPEGLTEAFF. DNA for the CDR3: TGCAGTGCTAGAGATCCCGAGGGGTTAACTGAAGCTTTCTTT. The chain has TRBV20-1 and TRBJ1-1; weak D call: TRBD1 (5 bases). From germline, CDR1 is DFQATT and CDR2 SNEGSKA (reference sequence). CDR3 length equals 14 residues. The V gene lost 0 bases and the J gene lost 5 bases, with 13 bases spanning the gap.